The 25 T cell receptor beta chains below all came from one sample that was sequenced in a study of human T cells and chemical hapten exposure. In TCRdb, the RACE reads were re-called with MiXCR into one record per CDR3 protein. The sample has a few hundred thousand distinct CDR3 sequences, roughly 7.7% seen once. Noted time point: pre-sensitization, week 0. Treatment: therapeutic diphenylcyclopropenone sensitization with weekly scalp DPC. This specimen was whole blood, taken in connection with sensitization to the hapten diphenylcyclopropenone (DPC). These receptors were taken from a man between 18 and 35 years old with alopecia areata. Some clones in this sample may be carry-over from other donors' samples.

This clonotype was detected ten times or more. The chain is built from TRBV9 and TRBJ2-7, with TRBD2 matching 8 bases. Germline CDR1 and CDR2: SGDLS and YYNGEE. CDR3 size: 14 residues. Trimming removed 1 base from V and 5 bases from J; junction bases left unmatched: 5. CDR3 coding DNA: TGTGCCAGCAGCGTAAAAGGACTAGCCCACGAGCAGTACTTC. This codes for CASSVKGLAHEQYF.

This clonotype has just a few counts. The chain links TRBV5-1 to TRBJ1-1, with D uncertain. Germline V gene sequence: CDR1 SGHRS, CDR2 YFSETQ. The CDR3 is 12 residues long. Deletions cut 5 bases from V and 4 bases from J, with 9 bases between. CDR3 in DNA: TGCGCCAGCAGACTTGACCTCACTGAAGCTTTCTTT. Encoded protein: CASRLDLTEAFF.

The V and J genes are TRBV6-1 and TRBJ2-7; 12 bases match TRBD2. V dropped 7 bases and J dropped 6; count of bases not matched to a gene: 7. The V gene's germline CDR1 is MNHNS and CDR2 SASEGT. The CDR3 runs 14 residues. The CDR3 region is CASIMTSGGGEQYV. The CDR3 DNA reads TGTGCCAGCATTATGACTAGCGGGGGTGGCGAGCAGTACGTC.

The sample holds a few counts of this clonotype. V and J are TRBV7-2 and TRBJ1-6; D call uncertain. CDR1 is SGHTA, CDR2 FQGNSA, per germline. The ends were cut back, 0 bases at V and 17 bases at J, with 8 bases in the middle. CDR3 length equals 11 residues. Here the CDR3 DNA reads TGTGCCAGCAGCTTAGCCCGAGGGATCCACTTT. It encodes CASSLARGIHF.

The rearrangement joins TRBV5-1 to TRBJ1-2, with D uncertain. Looked up from germline, CDR1 is SGHRS and CDR2 is YFSETQ. Trimming removed 0 bases from V and 6 bases from J, with 9 bases in between. This CDR3 has 13 amino acids. CDR3 sequence reads: CASSLGTGDGYTF. CDR3 in DNA: TGCGCCAGCAGCTTGGGAACGGGAGATGGCTACACCTTC.

This clonotype was observed a handful of times. The chain employs TRBV6-6 and TRBJ1-1; maybe TRBD1 (5 bases). The V end lost 0 bases, the J end lost 4 bases, and 12 bases lay between the germline ends. Germline V CDR1 and CDR2: MNHNY, SVGAGI (reference sequence). The CDR3 runs 15 residues. CDR3 in amino acids: CASSYSPGKATEAFF. The CDR3 region has the DNA TGTGCCAGCAGTTACTCCCCAGGGAAGGCCACTGAAGCTTTCTTT.

This chain links TRBV20-1 with TRBJ2-7, with a tentative D call TRBD1 (5 bases). Germline CDR1 and CDR2: DFQATT and SNEGSKA (reference sequence). Deletions cut 6 bases from V and 0 bases from J, with 18 bases between. The CDR3 is made up of 15 amino acids. CDR3 nucleotides: TGCAGTGCGAAAGACAGTTTTACCAACTCCTACGAGCAGTACTTC. This codes for CSAKDSFTNSYEQYF.

V and J are TRBV4-3 and TRBJ1-3, with D perhaps TRBD1 (5 bases). The CDR3 sequence is 15 residues long. Germline V gives CDR1 LGHNA, CDR2 YSLEER. V lost 1 base, J lost 4 bases, and 11 bases lay in between. CDR3 loop: CASSQVGGYGNTIYF. In DNA, the CDR3 is TGCGCCAGCAGCCAAGTCGGGGGGTACGGAAACACCATATATTTT.

Comment on this clonotype: A junction boundary mismatches the germline segment, possibly from a read error. The chain couples TRBV29-1 to TRBJ1-2; tentative D call: TRBD1 (6 bases). In germline, CDR1 is SQVTM, CDR2 ANQGSEA. This CDR3 spans 12 amino acids. CDR3 nucleotides: TGTAGCGTCGTACAGGGAAATGCTGGCTACACCTTC. This codes for CSVVQGNAGYTF.

The chain carries TRBV7-9 and TRBJ1-1; D unresolved. Per the germline V gene, CDR1 is SEHNR and CDR2 is FQNEAQ (reference sequence). CDR3 length: 14 residues. V was clipped by 1 base and J by 7 bases, with 13 bases between them. The CDR3 region has the DNA TGTGCCAGCAGCTTAGTTGCGGGTGCTAATGAAGCTTTCTTT. It codes for CASSLVAGANEAFF.

This clonotype has only a few counts. V usage is TRBV29-1 and J usage is TRBJ2-4; no clear D gene. The V end lost 2 bases, the J end lost 8 bases, and 13 bases lay between the germline ends. The CDR3 length is 13 residues. Per the germline V gene, CDR1 is SQVTM and CDR2 is ANQGSEA. The CDR3 reads CSVESPRADIQYF. Here the CDR3 DNA reads TGCAGCGTTGAATCCCCACGGGCTGACATTCAGTACTTC. Full variable domain (rest looked up from reference TRBV29-1 and TRBJ2-4): SAVISQKPSRDICQRGTSLTIQCQVDSQVTMMFWYRQQPGQSLTLIATANQGSEATYESGFVIDKFPISRPNLTFSTLTVSNMSPEDSSIYLCSVESPRADIQYFGAGTRLSVL.

This clonotype came up a few times. This rearrangement joins TRBV27 to TRBJ1-6, with TRBD1 as a possible D gene (5 bases). This CDR3 region has 15 residues. Trimming took off 2 bases at V and 7 bases at J, with 12 bases between the two ends. Germline values: CDR1 MNHEY, CDR2 SMNVEV (reference sequence). In nucleotides, the CDR3 is TGTGCCAGCAGTTTACCTGGGACGGGAAATTCACCCCTCCACTTT. Protein sequence: CASSLPGTGNSPLHF.

In its sample, this clonotype was seen many times. This chain joins TRBV5-6 and TRBJ1-2; no clear D. This CDR3 region has 13 residues. V dropped 4 bases and J dropped 4 bases, with 11 bases sitting between them. Germline V gene lookup returns CDR1 SGHDT and CDR2 YYEEEE. CDR3 bases: TGTGCCAGCAGCGTGGACGGTAGCTATGGCTACACCTTC. Translated, it gives CASSVDGSYGYTF.

This clonotype was seen more than once but under ten times. The chain uses TRBV6-2 or TRBV6-3 and TRBJ1-1; TRBD1 might be the D (6 bases). The CDR3 sequence is 13 residues long. Trimming left V 5 bases short and J 4 bases short, with 11 bases between. The germline CDR1 and CDR2 sequences are MNHEY and SVGEGT. In nucleotides, the CDR3 is TGTGCCAGCAGTCACCTCAGGGGCACTGAAGCTTTCTTT. This gives the protein CASSHLRGTEAFF.

This clonotype was seen more than once but under ten times. This sequence joins TRBV4-3 and TRBJ2-2, with 14 bases identical to TRBD2. J gave up 4 bases and V 5 bases, and 6 bases lay outside the gene matches. The CDR3 has 17 amino acids. The germline V gene encodes CDR1 LGHNA and CDR2 YSLEER. The chain's CDR3 is CASSSRTSGGSTGELFF. For the CDR3, the DNA is TGCGCCAGCAGCTCCCGGACTAGCGGGGGGTCCACCGGGGAGCTGTTTTTT.

J is TRBJ1-2 and V is TRBV20-1, with D perhaps TRBD1 (5 bases). Trimming shortened V by 0 bases and J by 4 bases, and 9 bases separated the two germline ends. Germline-derived CDR1 and CDR2 are DFQATT and SNEGSKA (reference sequence). The CDR3 runs 13 residues. CDR3 coding DNA: TGCAGTGCTAGAGATCAGGGTGGCTATGGCTACACCTTC. Encoded protein: CSARDQGGYGYTF.

The rearrangement links TRBV4-3 to TRBJ1-6, with D perhaps matching TRBD1 (6 bases). Trimming removed 0 bases at V and 9 bases at J, with 15 bases between. CDR1 LGHNA and CDR2 YSLEER come from the germline V gene. CDR3 length: 16 residues. In nucleotides, the CDR3 is TGCGCCAGCAGCCAAGATCGGGACCTCAGGGGTTCACCCCTCCACTTT. It is translated as CASSQDRDLRGSPLHF.

This clonotype was detected a few times. The rearrangement uses TRBV2 and TRBJ2-1, with D possibly TRBD1 on 5 matching bases. V shed 8 bases and J shed 6 bases, with 23 bases lying between them. Germline V gene lookup returns CDR1 SNHLY and CDR2 FYNNEI. The CDR3 has 16 amino acids. The CDR3 DNA follows: TGTGCCAGCCTGCGAGTACCCCAGGGTCGAGGCAATGAGCAGTTCTTC. It is translated as CASLRVPQGRGNEQFF.

This clonotype was recorded a few times. The gene calls are TRBV5-4 and TRBJ2-3, with TRBD2 identical over 8 bases. The CDR3 totals 16 residues. Per germline, CDR1 SGHNT and CDR2 YYREEE (reference sequence). Trimming took 0 bases from V and 2 from J; bases not matched to a gene: 5. CDR3 DNA: TGTGCCAGCAGCTTGGAAGCGGGAGTTATCACAGATACGCAGTATTTT. Protein: CASSLEAGVITDTQYF.

This rearrangement joins TRBV5-4 to TRBJ2-7; D gene uncertain. V lost 4 bases and J 0 bases, leaving 14 bases between the germline ends. Germline loops: CDR1 SGHNT, CDR2 YYREEE (reference sequence). The CDR3 has 15 amino acids. The DNA of the CDR3 is TGTGCCAGCAGCCTCCTTCGGACGGGCTCCTACGAGCAGTACGTC. This gives the protein CASSLLRTGSYEQYV.

The chain combines TRBV3-1 with TRBJ2-7; TRBD2 aligns across 12 bases. With V trimmed by 7 bases and J by 4 bases, 8 bases remained unmatched. In germline, CDR1 is LGHDT, CDR2 YNNKEL (reference sequence). CDR3 length equals 15 residues. CDR3 sequence reads: CASTLTSGGEYEQYF. The DNA for the CDR3 is TGTGCCAGCACCCTGACTAGCGGGGGAGAATACGAGCAGTACTTC.

Only a few counts were recorded for this clonotype. The V and J genes are TRBV29-1 and TRBJ2-7; D ambiguous. V shed 4 bases and J shed 2 bases, with 9 bases lying between them. CDR3 length: 12 residues. Per germline, CDR1 SQVTM and CDR2 ANQGSEA. CDR3 coding DNA: TGCAGCGTTGCAGACAATACCTACGAGCAGTACTTC. Its protein is CSVADNTYEQYF.

A word on this clonotype: Being one base from a much bigger clone, this may be a read error. The rearrangement joins TRBV7-9 to TRBJ1-4; 7 bases fit TRBD1. This CDR3 has 16 residues. Germline V lookup: CDR1 SEHNR, CDR2 FQNEAQ (reference sequence). The CDR3 loop is CATNTTPGQYNEKLLF. The CDR3 nucleotides are TGTGCCACCAATACTACCCCGGGACAGTATAATGAAAAACTGTTATTT.

This clonotype was observed many times. This chain uses TRBV4-1 with TRBJ1-2; TRBD1 agrees at 8 bases. CDR3 length equals 19 residues. In germline, CDR1 is MGHRA, CDR2 YSYEKL. V trimming: 5 bases; J trimming: 2 bases; junction bases outside the gene matches: 19. DNA of the CDR3: TGCGCCAGCAGCTTCAGGGGGGCGCAGGGGGCGCGAAAGAACTATGGCTACACCTTC. The encoded protein is CASSFRGAQGARKNYGYTF.

This clonotype was observed a handful of times. V usage is TRBV27 and J usage is TRBJ1-1; D uncertain. The CDR3 length is 12 residues. With 4 bases removed from V and 3 bases from J, the gap between germline ends came to 6 bases. Germline V lookup: CDR1 MNHEY, CDR2 SMNVEV (reference sequence). CDR3 sequence (DNA): TGTGCCAGCAGTTCCGAATACACTGAAGCTTTCTTT. Encoded protein: CASSSEYTEAFF.